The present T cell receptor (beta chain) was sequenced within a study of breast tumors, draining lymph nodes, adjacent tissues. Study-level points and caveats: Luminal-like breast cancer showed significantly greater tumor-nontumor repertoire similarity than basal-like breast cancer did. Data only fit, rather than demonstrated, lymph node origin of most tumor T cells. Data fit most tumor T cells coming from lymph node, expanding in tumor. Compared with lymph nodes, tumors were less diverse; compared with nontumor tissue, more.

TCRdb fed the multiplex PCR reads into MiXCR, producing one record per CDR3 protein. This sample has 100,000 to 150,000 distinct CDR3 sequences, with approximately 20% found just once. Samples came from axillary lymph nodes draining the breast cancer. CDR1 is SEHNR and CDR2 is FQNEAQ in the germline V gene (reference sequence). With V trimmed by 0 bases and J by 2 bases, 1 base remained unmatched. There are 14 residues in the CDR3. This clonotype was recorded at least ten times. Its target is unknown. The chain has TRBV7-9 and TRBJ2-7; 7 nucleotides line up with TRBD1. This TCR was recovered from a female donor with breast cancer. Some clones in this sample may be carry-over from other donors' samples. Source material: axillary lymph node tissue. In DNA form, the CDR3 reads TGTGCCAGCAGCTTAGCAGACAGGGCCTACGAGCAGTACTTC. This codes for CASSLADRAYEQYF.